The 11 T cell receptor beta chains presented below share a single source sample, sequenced in a study of spatial heterogeneity in lung cancer. Time point: sample taken at primary tumor resection. TCRdb recomputed calls from the 5' RACE reads with MiXCR, one row per CDR3 protein. The table records 40,000 or so distinct CDR3 sequences, roughly 8% of them present only once. The sequences come from PBMCs, collected at surgery. Receptors originate from a male donor with early-stage non-small cell lung cancer.

Ten or more counts support this clonotype. This rearrangement joins TRBV20-1 to TRBJ2-2; 16 nucleotides agree with TRBD2. Per germline, CDR1 DFQATT and CDR2 SNEGSKA (reference sequence). This CDR3 has 18 amino acids. Trimming took 6 bases from V and 5 from J; bases not matched to a gene: 12. The CDR3 here is CSANSLGLAGGPTGELFF. The CDR3 DNA reads TGCAGTGCCAATTCCCTGGGACTAGCGGGAGGGCCGACCGGGGAGCTGTTTTTT.

The chain has TRBV6-5 and TRBJ1-3; no clear D. Trimming took 8 bases from V and 4 from J, leaving 12 bases between them. The CDR3 runs to 13 residues. Germline V gives CDR1 MNHEY, CDR2 SVGAGI. The CDR3 here is CASGPSGGNTIYF. CDR3 bases: TGTGCCAGCGGGCCCAGCGGGGGAAACACCATATATTTT.

This clonotype was seen at least ten times. The chain couples TRBV10-3 to TRBJ2-5; 9 nucleotides align to TRBD1. Germline V CDR1 and CDR2: ENHRY, SYGVKD. The J segment lost 1 base and the V segment lost 9 bases, leaving 3 bases of the junction unmatched. The CDR3 runs to 13 residues. In DNA form, the CDR3 reads TGTGCCATGGAGGACAGGGGCCAAGAGACCCAGTACTTC. Translating it yields CAMEDRGQETQYF.

This clonotype showed up many times. The chain joins TRBV5-1 to TRBJ2-2, with 9 bases identical to TRBD2. The CDR3 is made up of 17 amino acids. J gave up 5 bases and V 0 bases, and 8 bases lay outside the gene matches. Germline V gene lookup returns CDR1 SGHRS and CDR2 YFSETQ. The CDR3: CASSLAVAGVGTGELFF. The CDR3, as DNA: TGCGCCAGCAGCTTGGCTGTAGCGGGAGTCGGGACCGGGGAGCTGTTTTTT.

This clonotype was picked up a small number of times. The chain couples TRBV7-8 to TRBJ1-5; D remains unclear. CDR3 length: 14 residues. Between the trimmed V and J ends, which lost 5 bases and 2 bases, there was a span of 10 bases. Germline CDR1 SGHVS, CDR2 FQNEAQ. This chain's CDR3 is CASSISGGNQPQHF. The CDR3 DNA is TGTGCCAGCAGCATAAGTGGTGGCAATCAGCCCCAGCATTTT. Supplemented by reference TRBV7-8 and TRBJ1-5, the full variable domain reads GAGVSQSPRYKVAKRGQDVALRCDPISGHVSLFWYQQALGQGPEFLTYFQNEAQLDKSGLPSDRFFAERPEGSVSTLKIQRTQQEDSAVYLCASSISGGNQPQHFGDGTRLSIL.

Many counts were recorded for this clonotype. The rearrangement uses TRBV6-2 or TRBV6-3 and TRBJ2-1, with D perhaps matching TRBD2 (7 bases). Germline V gene lookup returns CDR1 MNHEY and CDR2 SVGEGT. Trimming left V 7 bases short and J 9 bases short, with 19 bases between. This CDR3 has 14 residues. The CDR3 spells CASTQGRARGEQFF. The CDR3, as DNA: TGTGCCAGCACCCAGGGGAGGGCGAGGGGTGAGCAGTTCTTC.

This clonotype was counted at least ten times. V usage is TRBV25-1 and J usage is TRBJ2-1, with D tentatively TRBD1 or TRBD2 (5 bases each). CDR3 length: 14 amino acids. V dropped 7 bases and J dropped 3 bases, with 13 bases sitting between them. In germline, CDR1 is MGHDK, CDR2 SYGVNS. The CDR3 DNA reads as TGTGCCAGCACTCTCGGGACCCTCTACAATGAGCAGTTCTTC. It specifies CASTLGTLYNEQFF.

The rearrangement uses TRBV7-2 and TRBJ2-3; unclear D gene. The CDR3 extends over 12 amino acids. Germline V lookup: CDR1 SGHTA, CDR2 FQGNSA. The ends were cut back, 7 bases at V and 1 base at J, with 6 bases in the middle. DNA for the CDR3: TGTGCCAGCACCCTTCGCACAGATACGCAGTATTTT. Its translation is CASTLRTDTQYF.

This rearrangement joins TRBV30 to TRBJ1-5; perhaps TRBD1 as D (5 bases). Trimming stripped 0 bases from V and 0 bases from J, with 9 bases between. The CDR3 loop spans 15 amino acids. CDR1 and CDR2 from the germline V gene are GTSNPN and SVGIG (reference sequence). The CDR3 sequence: CAWSVQADSNQPQHF. CDR3 DNA sequence: TGTGCCTGGAGTGTACAGGCGGATAGCAATCAGCCCCAGCATTTT.

The V gene is TRBV20-1, the J gene TRBJ2-3; D tentatively reads TRBD1 or TRBD2 (6 bases each). The CDR3 is made up of 15 amino acids. CDR1 is DFQATT, CDR2 SNEGSKA, per germline (reference sequence). With 0 bases removed from V and 4 bases from J, the gap between germline ends came to 14 bases. Here the CDR3 reads CSAREGGRLPDTQYF. The CDR3 region has the DNA TGCAGTGCTAGAGAGGGGGGCCGGCTTCCAGATACGCAGTATTTT.

The chain couples TRBV12-3 or TRBV12-4 to TRBJ1-5; D might be TRBD1 (5 bases). CDR3 length: 14 residues. V was shortened by 3 bases and J by 7 bases, with 13 bases between the two germline ends. CDR3: CASSFVRGDQPQHF. The CDR3 nucleotides are TGTGCCAGCAGTTTCGTTCGGGGCGACCAGCCCCAGCATTTT.